What follows is one T cell receptor (beta chain) and its context. This clone is a singleton in its sample. Its antigen is still unknown. Per-base quality was not reported, and no clone a single base away is much larger than it. The germline V gene specifies MGHDK as CDR1 and SYGVNS as CDR2. At the junction V is shortened by 8 bases and J by 0 bases; bases outside the gene matches: 9. The CDR3 spans 16 residues, from the cysteine through the phenylalanine. CDR3 DNA only is kept here, 48 bases in frame from base 1. The data originate from a study of untreated major depressive disorder (dated by TCRdb to the late 2010s). Describing the broader study: This cross-sectional case-control study compared T cell phenotype and TCR repertoire between antidepressant-free major depressive disorder patients and individually matched non-depressed controls. The sequencing was a follow-up to the differences in Vbeta 5.1, Vbeta 11 and Vbeta 22 usage that flow cytometry had picked up across the whole cohort. Overall study results and their limits: In the sequencing data, TRBV25-01 and TRBV02-01 usage matched the flow-cytometry pattern but was not statistically significant. For the sequencing comparisons, one-tailed planned tests were applied to only three preselected Vbeta families. Higher TRBV05-01 (Vbeta 5.1) usage among CD4+ T cells of depressed patients compared with controls was confirmed by sequencing, with p = 0.040 in a one-tailed test. A comparatively small study sample was produced by the strict matching and exclusion criteria, and the generalizability of findings was thereby limited. The top five TRBV05-01 clones in every sequenced subject were all private clones.

Each depressed patient was matched pairwise with a non-depressed control on sex, age, current smoking status and body mass index. European descent was reported for all participants. Controls scored 5 or less on the Quick Inventory of Depressive Symptoms-Self Report and had no mood disorder, either currently or at any point in their lifetime. Major medical conditions, Axis I/II comorbidities, regular medication or illicit drug use, and drinking over 100 g alcohol a week were all grounds for excluding any participant. Approximately 30 ml of peripheral blood was collected into EDTA tubes from each participant. CD4+ T cells were purified from thawed PBMCs by magnetic negative selection with the BD IMag Human CD4 T Lymphocyte Enrichment Set. Flow cytometry confirmed that the CD4+ enrichment method typically gave around 94% purity. TCRbeta sequencing was performed on a subgroup of five case-control pairs selected blind to chemokine receptor expression and flow-cytometric repertoire skewing results. Every blood sample was taken in the morning at 8:00 a.m., and Ficoll-Hypaque gradient centrifugation was used to isolate PBMCs. PBMCs were cryopreserved by gradual cooling to -80°C and stored in liquid nitrogen until assayed.

The Qiagen DNeasy Blood and Tissue Kit was used to extract total genomic DNA from purified CD4+ T cells. Using immunoSEQ immunosequencing protocols, the TCRbeta CDR3 region, as defined by IMGT, was amplified and sequenced. The study's own analysis went as follows. Preprocessing of raw sequence data for PCR and sequencing error correction was performed by the immunoSEQ service. The sequence data were imported into the immunoSEQ Analyzer and were further analyzed using VDJtools v1.0.7. The paired Wilcoxon signed-rank test was used to test differences between patients and controls. What TCRdb holds here is the immuneACCESS table cut down to in-frame rearrangements. Part of the clones is not present; checked against another copy, under half of the missing clones reflect an unresolved V gene, and the others are unexplained. The V and J calls and clone size are taken from that table; D and trimming were inferred from the DNA. This sample holds 20,000 or so clones; 70% to 90% were observed only once. 0.65% to 1% of the sample comes from the top ten.

The clonotype comes from a woman aged 25-40 years in good health. The rearranged segments are TRBV25-1 and TRBJ2-1; 8 junctional bases match TRBD2. Sequencing used CD4+ T cells from PBMCs. The CDR3 protein is CASQLEAGASYNEQFF. The base sequence is TGTGCCAGCCAATTGGAAGCGGGAGCCTCCTACAATGAGCAGTTCTTC.